What follows is one TCR beta chain and its context. This entry comes from a study of blood T cell repertoires in COVID-19. Turning to the study itself: Acute-phase and convalescent COVID-19 samples originated in the United States, Italy and Spain.

The CDR3 sequence is 13 residues long. The V end was cut by 2 bases, the J end by 9 bases, with 11 bases between. Per germline, CDR1 LGHNT and CDR2 FRNRAP. The data were produced by immunoSEQ multiplex PCR, yet TCRdb's version contains in-frame clones alone and is incomplete. The sample carries about 220,000 clones, roughly 84% recorded once. Sequenced sample: peripheral blood. The sequence derives from a man in his fifties or sixties with active or convalescent COVID-19. This chain links TRBV12-5 with TRBJ2-1; a possible D gene is TRBD2 (6 bases). CDR3 bases: TGTGCTAGTGGTTTGAGGAGGGAAGGTGAGCAGTTCTTC. It encodes CASGLRREGEQFF.